This T cell receptor beta chain was sequenced in a study of T-cell memory formation after mild COVID-19. The wider study: The TCR clusters were mostly specific to one donor. Study results and caveats: Researchers found some responding clones in pre-infection memory, a sign that cross-reactive memory joined.

With V trimmed by 6 bases and J by 5 bases, 6 bases remained unmatched. The CDR3 runs to 15 residues. One entry per CDR3 protein, called by TCRdb with MiXCR from the 5' RACE reads. The table records around 140,000 distinct CDR3 sequences, 15% to 20% of them present only once. This clonotype was detected a few times. Its target is not known. The specimen sequenced was PBMCs or a T cell subset sorted from them (not recorded which). V and J are TRBV12-3 or TRBV12-4 and TRBJ2-3; 12 bases are shared with TRBD2. This receptor was obtained from an adult woman who had mild COVID-19 (a few samples of this study predate the infection). Cell type and time point are not known. The CDR3, as DNA: TGTGCCAGCAGCCTAGCGGGGGGGTTGGTAGATACGCAGTATTTT. Its translation: CASSLAGGLVDTQYF.